A selection of T cell receptor beta chains follows, all from one sample in a study of PD-1 blockade in classical Hodgkin lymphoma. Only in-frame clones appear in the TCRdb table, and some are missing; sequencing was by immunoSEQ multiplex PCR. The table records 55,000 to 75,000 clones, approximately 94% of them present only once. Sample: peripheral blood mononuclear cells (PBMCs), taken at baseline. Every receptor here comes from a human donor with classical Hodgkin lymphoma. Each CDR3 is given with its conserved first and last residue. Not all rows give a size; the values are once, few, many and, for expanded clones, a class.

size,V,J,CDR3
once,TRBV4-1,TRBJ2-3,CASSQEKDTQYF
NA,TRBV27,TRBJ2-1,CASSEGGPHNEQFF
NA,TRBV5-5,TRBJ2-7,CASSLWTGPYEQYF
NA,TRBV29-1,TRBJ2-5,CSAYHGTGTPKETQYF
NA,TRBV28,TRBJ2-3,CASSLRQGWGLAGGTTDTQYF
NA,TRBV28,TRBJ1-3,CASSYGATGNTIYF
NA,TRBV4-2,TRBJ2-3,CASSQGLSTSTDTQYF
NA,TRBV15,TRBJ2-3,CATSRDHPLVMGTDTQYF
NA,TRBV27,TRBJ2-7,CASSSLGQGTYEQYF
NA,TRBV12-5,TRBJ2-2,CASGIGGEGTNTGELFF
once,TRBV14,TRBJ1-2,CASSQDSLGDRGRELYGYTF
NA,TRBV7-9,TRBJ1-1,CASSPKLRVGTEAFF
NA,TRBV7-3,TRBJ2-7,CASSLTSAGDREQYF
NA,TRBV5-1,TRBJ2-1,CASSFGLAGSNNEQFF
NA,TRBV13,TRBJ2-7,CASSLAPTGWEQYF
NA,TRBV18,TRBJ2-2,CASSPVSFLDSFTGELFF
NA,TRBV9,TRBJ2-7,CASSGGIGDSYEQYF
NA,TRBV30,TRBJ2-3,CARAGEEGTDTQYF
NA,TRBV7-3,TRBJ2-1,CASSRANEQFF
NA,TRBV7-6,TRBJ2-5,CASSPYGQGDETQYF
NA,TRBV6-5,TRBJ2-7,CASSYPGGSYEQYF
NA,TRBV4-1,TRBJ2-1,CASSQEPAGVFPEQFF
NA,TRBV20-1,TRBJ2-5,CSGAGEETQYF
NA,TRBV11-2,TRBJ2-3,CASSLDWLAGDTQYF
once,TRBV19,TRBJ2-5,CASSRPEYQETQYF
NA,TRBV19,TRBJ1-5,CASSRGWKGTGESQPQHF
few,TRBV30,TRBJ2-7,CAWSRTREQYF
NA,TRBV28,TRBJ1-2,CASSLQGKTDYGYTF